This TCR beta chain was captured in a study of blood T cells in healthy people across ages (dated by TCRdb to about 2015). Regarding the study in general: Template switching captured roughly one uniquely barcoded TCR beta cDNA molecule per two T cells in model experiments. The study measured age-related changes in TCR beta repertoire diversity using deep sequencing normalized with unique cDNA molecular identifiers. Four age groups were formed from the donors: young (average approximately 15 years), middle-aged (around 39), aged (about 62) and long-lived (82). To avoid experimental bias, donors of different ages were distributed randomly across sequencing lanes. For two donors (one aged 18 to 30 and one aged 80 or older), the study analyzed two additional independent replicas of 1 million unique cDNA reads from the same blood draw. Broad study findings and their caveats: Compared with the aged group, the long-lived group had more naive CD4+ T cells, fewer expanded clones and increased TCR diversity, a pattern suggesting age selection. Because profiling used bulk unsorted PBMCs, naive and antigen-experienced compartments could not be compared conclusively. Estimates of total diversity based on one million sequenced T cells were regarded as lower bounds and as underestimates. Observed TCR beta diversity per million T cells fell roughly linearly with age, and a significant reduction was already apparent by age about 43. There was a strong correlation between observed TCR beta diversity and the percentage of naive T cells measured by flow cytometry. The CMV infection status of donors was not known, potentially confounding age-related changes in expanded clonotypes.

The library was obtained by 5' RACE. Sequencing was performed on an Illumina HiSeq 2500. A second 7 to 11 cycle PCR used a sample-barcoded 5' primer and a J-beta primer mix. A template-switch 5' adaptor carrying 12 random nucleotides introduced a unique molecular identifier onto each TCR beta cDNA molecule. Each sample yielded at least 2.5 million CDR3-containing paired-end reads. The Mint cDNA synthesis kit, primed by a TRBC-specific oligonucleotide, was used to synthesize first-strand cDNA from all RNA. Following uracil-DNA glycosylase treatment, a first 18-cycle PCR with universal primers M1SS and BC2_uni_R was performed on all cDNA. For the original study's pipeline: For normalization, 1 million high-quality reads, each with a distinct molecular identifier, were randomly selected from each sample. Instead of being binned into consensus sequences, reads with shared molecular identifiers were discarded. CDR3 identification, clonotype clustering and error correction used MiTCR with a Q25 quality threshold and the strictest error-elimination algorithm. A nonparametric unseen species model with Euler transformation was used to estimate lower-bound total TCR beta diversity. TCRdb trimmed public reads at Q25 via fastp, called clones via MiXCR and kept in-frame beta chains. Entries are consolidated by CDR3 protein sequence, retaining the most common genes and DNA. These V and J calls are TCRdb output, not the study's own analysis. The sample data list around 1,100,000 distinct CDR3 sequences, and around two fifths of these were observed just once. The ten top clones hold over 10% of the sample.

This clonotype was counted a few times. This receptor's antigen is unknown. No per-base quality is available; no much larger clone lies one base away. The germline V gene encodes CDR1 ENHRY and CDR2 SYGVKD. The CDR3 numbers 14 residues from cysteine through phenylalanine. This entry keeps only the CDR3 DNA: 42 bases, framed from base 1. Ends trimmed: V by 3 bases, J by 2 bases; bases unmatched to a gene: 4. Donors were roughly 40 systemically healthy Caucasian individuals from Russia aged 6 to 90 years. Each donor gave around 9.5 milliliters of peripheral blood, collected into EDTA-treated Vacutainer tubes. Ficoll-Paque density-gradient centrifugation was used to isolate PBMCs, with at least 6.5 million per sample. Total RNA, at least 6 micrograms per sample, was extracted from PBMCs with Trizol reagent. Naive CD45RAhigh/CD27high T cell percentages were measured by flow cytometry on a PBMC aliquot from every donor.

The receptor's source is a man between 18 and 29 years old in good health. Sequencing was performed on blood. This receptor chain uses TRBV10-3 and TRBJ2-7; 7 junctional bases match TRBD1. The bases read TGTGCCATCAGTGATCCGACAGGGACCTACGAGCAGTACTTC. This sequence encodes CAISDPTGTYEQYF.